These T cell receptor beta chains were read from a single sample in a study of T cell responses to AZD1222 COVID-19 vaccine. Profiling relied on immunoSEQ multiplex PCR, and the TCRdb table lists in-frame clones only, not all of them. This sample has some 150,000 clones, with about 90% found just once. The sequencing here drew on peripheral blood, taken on day 0 of AZD1222 vaccination. All receptors derive from an adult in good health. Each CDR3 is given with its conserved first and last residue. A D gene is named only where the DNA matches it firmly. Clone sizes are given selectively: once, few, many, or a class where the clone is expanded.

>TRBV29-1|.|TRBJ2-4|.
TGCAGCGTTGTCGCCAGGGGTTTTACATACATTCAGTACTTC
CSVVARGFTYIQYF
>TRBV4-3|.|TRBJ2-3|.
TGCGCCAGCAGCCAAGATGGAAGGGGCACAGATACGCAGTATTTT
CASSQDGRGTDTQYF
>TRBV7-9|.|TRBJ1-2|.
TGTGCCAGCAGCGGAGAGGGTTCAGGCTATGGCTACACCTTC
CASSGEGSGYGYTF
>TRBV11-2|.|TRBJ1-2|.
TGTGCCAGCAGCCTTGGGGGATTAGGCGGAGACTATGGCTACACCTTC
CASSLGGLGGDYGYTF
>TRBV5-1|.|TRBJ1-1|once
TGCGCCAGCAGCTTGGTGGGCCGGGAGCCCACTGAAGCTTTCTTT
CASSLVGREPTEAFF
>TRBV28|.|TRBJ1-5|.
TGTGCCAGCAGTTTTATGGGTCAGCCCCAGCATTTT
CASSFMGQPQHF
>TRBV6-2/TRBV6-3|TRBD2|TRBJ2-1|.
TGTGCCAGCAGCCCAGCGGGAGGGCCGGTCGGGGAGCAGTTCTTC
CASSPAGGPVGEQFF
>TRBV6-2/TRBV6-3|TRBD2|TRBJ2-7|.
TGTGCCAGCACCCCGCGACTAGCGGGAGTCTACGAGCAGTACTTC
CASTPRLAGVYEQYF
>TRBV6-4|.|TRBJ2-2|.
TGTGCCAGTAAGATGGGGGCGAACACCGGGGAGCTGTTTTTT
CASKMGANTGELFF
>TRBV14|TRBD1|TRBJ1-2|.
TGTGCCAGCAGCCAAGGACAGGGCAGAGGCTACACCTTC
CASSQGQGRGYTF
>TRBV5-1|.|TRBJ1-4|.
TGCGCCAGCAGCTTGGGTTCAGAAAATGAAAAACTGTTTTTT
CASSLGSENEKLFF
>TRBV4-2|.|TRBJ2-7|.
TGTGCCAGCAGCCTTACTAGCTACGAGCAGTACTTC
CASSLTSYEQYF
>TRBV15|.|TRBJ1-4|.
TGTGCCACCAGCAGAGATCAAGGTGTAAAAGAAAAACTGTTTTTT
CATSRDQGVKEKLFF
>TRBV6-2/TRBV6-3|.|TRBJ2-1|.
TGTGCCAGCAGCCTCGGACACAATGAGCAGTTCTTC
CASSLGHNEQFF
>TRBV6-5|.|TRBJ1-4|.
TGTGCCAGCAGTTACGGACCGGGCCCCCCCGGTGAAAAACTGTTTTTT
CASSYGPGPPGEKLFF
>TRBV6-5|.|TRBJ1-3|once
TGTGCCAGCAGCTTCGACTCCCTTAACACCATATATTTT
CASSFDSLNTIYF
>TRBV3-1/TRBV3-2|TRBD1|TRBJ1-2|.
TGTGCCAGCAGCCAACGTTCAGGGGGAAATGGCTACACCTTC
CASSQRSGGNGYTF
>TRBV28|.|TRBJ2-7|.
TGTGCCAGCAGTTTGGGCTACGAGCAGTACTTC
CASSLGYEQYF
>TRBV7-2|.|TRBJ2-2|.
TGTGCCAGCAGCTTACGTGGGACGAGCACCGGGGAGCTGTTTTTT
CASSLRGTSTGELFF
>TRBV6-6|.|TRBJ1-6|few
TGTGCCAGCAGTTACTCAGGGGGGGGAGATAATTCACCCCTCCACTTT
CASSYSGGGDNSPLHF
>TRBV6-5|TRBD1|TRBJ2-1|.
TGTGCCAGCCGCACCGACAGGGGTAACAATGAGCAGTTCTTC
CASRTDRGNNEQFF
>TRBV27|.|TRBJ2-7|.
TGTGCCAGCAGTTTCGGACTACAAACCTACGAGCAGTACTTC
CASSFGLQTYEQYF
>TRBV2|.|TRBJ2-2|.
TGTGCCAGCAGTGAGGTGGGGTTAGCCGCCTCTAACACCGGGGAGCTGTTTTTT
CASSEVGLAASNTGELFF
>TRBV28|TRBD1|TRBJ2-7|.
TGTGCCAGCAGAGCTTGGGGGACAGGGAGGAACGAGCAGTACTTC
CASRAWGTGRNEQYF
>TRBV30|.|TRBJ1-3|once
TGTGCCTGGAGTCCAGGGGCTCCCGTGCGGAACACCATATATTTT
CAWSPGAPVRNTIYF
>TRBV27|.|TRBJ1-5|.
TGTGCCAGCAGTTTAAGGGGCATGAGTCAGCCCCAGCATTTT
CASSLRGMSQPQHF
>TRBV27|.|TRBJ2-3|.
TGTGCCAGCAGTAGGTTTTTGGGACATATGAACACAGATACGCAGTATTTT
CASSRFLGHMNTDTQYF
>TRBV18|.|TRBJ1-1|.
TGTGCCAGCTCACCCAAGGGACTTAACACTGAAGCTTTCTTT
CASSPKGLNTEAFF
>TRBV3-1/TRBV3-2|TRBD1|TRBJ1-2|.
TGTGCCAGCAGCCACGCACAGGGGAACTATGGCTACACCTTC
CASSHAQGNYGYTF
>TRBV7-9|.|TRBJ2-5|.
TGTGCCAGCAGCTTCCCTGGGACTTTGGAGACCCAGTACTTC
CASSFPGTLETQYF
>TRBV12-3/TRBV12-4|TRBD1|TRBJ2-7|.
TGTGCCAGCGGGGACAGTCATACCTACGAGCAGTACTTC
CASGDSHTYEQYF
>TRBV7-9|.|TRBJ1-6|.
TGTGCCAGCAGCGGAGCCCGGGCGAGGAATTCACCCCTCCACTTT
CASSGARARNSPLHF
>TRBV11-2|TRBD1|TRBJ1-6|.
TGTGCCAGCAGCCGACCGGGACAGGGGTACTCACCCCTCCACTTT
CASSRPGQGYSPLHF
>TRBV28|.|TRBJ1-3|.
TGTGCCAGCAGTTCTGGCACCCGCTCTGGAAACACCATATATTTT
CASSSGTRSGNTIYF
>TRBV2|.|TRBJ2-2|.
TGTGCCAGCAGTGAGAACGGGCGGTTAAACACCGGGGAGCTGTTTTTT
CASSENGRLNTGELFF
>TRBV19|.|TRBJ1-5|once
TGTGCCAGCCGCAAGGGGGGGGCGTCCTCTTATCAGCCCCAGCATTTT
CASRKGGASSYQPQHF
>TRBV19|.|TRBJ1-2|.
TGTGCCAGTAGTTCAGGGCTCGGCTACACCTTC
CASSSGLGYTF
>TRBV6-4|.|TRBJ1-5|.
TGTGCCAGCAGTGAATTTTGGTCGGCAGGGTGTCAGCCCCAGCATTTT
CASSEFWSAGCQPQHF
>TRBV28|.|TRBJ1-5|.
TGTGCCAGCAACTTCAGGGGCTCGAGCAATCAGCCCCAGCATTTT
CASNFRGSSNQPQHF
>TRBV18|.|TRBJ1-3|once
TGTGCCAGCTCACCCTTGGACAGCACCTCTGGAAACACCATATATTTT
CASSPLDSTSGNTIYF
>TRBV24-1|TRBD1|TRBJ1-2|.
TGTGCCACCAGTGATCAGACAGGGGGCTCCTATGGCTACACCTTC
CATSDQTGGSYGYTF
>TRBV18|.|TRBJ1-4|.
TGTGCCAGCTCACCACAATCCGGCGGCAGGGCCAATGAAAAACTGTTTTTT
CASSPQSGGRANEKLFF
>TRBV19|.|TRBJ2-5|.
TGTGCCAGTAGTATACTCGGGGAGCGAGAGACCCAGTACTTC
CASSILGERETQYF
>TRBV30|TRBD1|TRBJ1-2|.
TGTGCCTGTATCCGGGACAGGACTCGCGGCTACACCTTC
CACIRDRTRGYTF
>TRBV4-2|.|TRBJ1-5|.
TGTGCCAGCAGCCAAGAAATAGGCACCATCAATCAGCCCCAGCATTTT
CASSQEIGTINQPQHF
>TRBV28|.|TRBJ1-6|.
TGTGCCAGCAGTTTTTCGGGTAATTCACCCCTCCACTTT
CASSFSGNSPLHF
>TRBV11-2|.|TRBJ1-4|.
TGTGCCAGCAGCTTACGGGACGATGAAAAACTGTTTTTT
CASSLRDDEKLFF
>TRBV7-9|.|TRBJ2-7|.
TGTGCCAGCAGCCAAACCCCCACAGCCGAGCAGTACTTC
CASSQTPTAEQYF
>TRBV5-4|.|TRBJ1-1|.
TGTGCCAGCAGCTCCCCCCCGAACACTGAAGCTTTCTTT
CASSSPPNTEAFF
>TRBV12-3/TRBV12-4|.|TRBJ1-6|.
TGTGCCAGCAGTTTGTACGTAACCTCACCCCTCCACTTT
CASSLYVTSPLHF
>TRBV7-9|TRBD1|TRBJ2-7|.
TGTGCCAGCAGCTCCCCGTCGGGACAGGGACCCTACGAGCAGTACTTC
CASSSPSGQGPYEQYF
>TRBV18|TRBD2|TRBJ2-1|.
TGTGCCAGCGAAGCGGGAGTTGCGAATGAGCAGTTCTTC
CASEAGVANEQFF
>TRBV7-9|.|TRBJ2-5|once
TGTGCCAGCAGCTTAAGGACTAACAATTTAGCGGAGACCCAGTACTTC
CASSLRTNNLAETQYF
>TRBV5-6|.|TRBJ2-3|.
TGTGCCAGCAGCTTCGGTTTATCCCGGGCAGATACGCAGTATTTT
CASSFGLSRADTQYF
>TRBV27|.|TRBJ2-7|.
TGTGCCAGCAGTCCCAAAGTCCCGTTCGGGACGTCCTACGAGCAGTACTTC
CASSPKVPFGTSYEQYF
>TRBV19|.|TRBJ2-3|.
TGTGCCAGTAGTCCGCGCCTTCCGACCCTACCTAGGTCGACAGATACGCAGTATTTT
CASSPRLPTLPRSTDTQYF
>TRBV30|TRBD2|TRBJ2-7|.
TGTGCCTGGGGCAGCGGGAAGTCCTACGAGCAGTACTTC
CAWGSGKSYEQYF
>TRBV5-6|.|TRBJ1-1|.
TGTGCCAGCGGTATACCGGGCCTTAATCCTTTCTTT
CASGIPGLNPFF
>TRBV5-1|.|TRBJ2-5|once
TGCGCCAGCAGTCTAGGGACCCAAGAGACCCAGTACTTC
CASSLGTQETQYF
>TRBV30|.|TRBJ1-4|once
TGTGCCTGGAGTGCAGACAAAACTGTTAATGAAAAACTGTTTTTT
CAWSADKTVNEKLFF